The T cell receptor (beta chain) described here comes from a study of Graves' ophthalmopathy and Graves' hyperthyroidism. Study-wide results and caveats: The majority of expanded thyroid clonotypes above 0.001 frequency also occurred in blood. A model built from 13 signatures distinguished ophthalmopathy from stable hyperthyroidism with approximately 89% sensitivity and approximately 81% specificity.

Notes on this clonotype: Its matching antigen is unknown.

Amplification targeted the TCR beta CDR3 regions, with RNA transcripts as the source material. First-round RT-PCR used HTBI primers; second-round multiplex PCR followed. TCRdb re-called the multiplex PCR reads through MiXCR, storing one row per CDR3 protein. The table has about 480,000 distinct CDR3 sequences, about an eighth seen once. The germline V gene has CDR1 SGHNT and CDR2 YENEEA. Deletions cut 5 bases from V and 0 bases from J, with 8 bases between. The CDR3 is 13 residues long. This TCR came from a woman aged 25 to 39 with Graves' ophthalmopathy. The sequenced sample consisted of blood. J is TRBJ2-7 and V is TRBV11-3, with D unclear. The CDR3 loop reads CASSRRHSYEQYF. The CDR3 DNA sequence: TGTGCCAGCAGCCGACGGCACTCCTACGAGCAGTACTTC.